A single sample gave rise to the 25 T cell receptor beta chains below, sequenced in a study of OX40 agonist ivuxolimab in advanced cancers. Only in-frame clones appear in the TCRdb table, and some are missing; sequencing was by immunoSEQ multiplex PCR. The table records approximately 54,000 clones, more than 70% of them present only once. The sequences come from CD4+ or CD8+ T cells sorted from blood, collected in a trial of the OX40 agonist ivuxolimab. The receptors stem from an adult with an advanced solid tumor such as melanoma, head and neck, liver or kidney cancer.

The chain couples TRBV6-5 to TRBJ2-7; 9 bases are a match to TRBD1. V was clipped by 2 bases and J by 5 bases; unmatched bases: 1. The CDR3 has 13 residues. Germline V lookup: CDR1 MNHEY, CDR2 SVGAGI. CDR3 sequence reads: CASSYRTGDEQYF. In DNA, the CDR3 is TGTGCCAGCAGTTACCGGACAGGGGACGAGCAGTACTTC.

This clone was counted a few times. This chain links TRBV4-1 with TRBJ1-2, with D uncertain. Between the trimmed V and J ends, which lost 5 bases and 2 bases, there was a span of 18 bases. The CDR3 spans 16 residues. Germline V CDR1 and CDR2: MGHRA, YSYEKL. CDR3 coding DNA: TGCGCCAGCAGCGTCGACCGTCCTATTACAAACTATGGCTACACCTTC. Amino acid sequence: CASSVDRPITNYGYTF.

The rearrangement links TRBV18 to TRBJ2-5; 10 bases are shared with TRBD1. Trimming cost V 3 bases and J 5 bases; bases outside gene matches: 6. The CDR3 covers 15 residues. Germline V gene sequence: CDR1 KGHSH, CDR2 LQKENI. The CDR3 loop reads CASSPVTGGEETQYF. In nucleotides, the CDR3 is TGTGCCAGCTCACCGGTGACAGGGGGCGAGGAGACCCAGTACTTC.

The genes are TRBV28 and TRBJ1-3; D possibly corresponds to TRBD1 (6 bases). The V gene lost 8 bases and the J gene lost 4 bases, with 15 bases spanning the gap. Germline CDR1 MDHEN, CDR2 SYDVKM. The CDR3 sequence is 14 residues long. The CDR3 DNA sequence: TGTGCCAGCCTTCGGACAGTAGGGGGAAACACCATATATTTT. Translated: CASLRTVGGNTIYF. The whole variable domain, remainder taken from reference TRBV28 and TRBJ1-3, is DVKVTQSSRYLVKRTGEKVFLECVQDMDHENMFWYRQDPGLGLRLIYFSYDVKMKEKGDIPEGYSVSREKKERFSLILESASTNQTSMYLCASLRTVGGNTIYFGEGSWLTVV.

V usage is TRBV6-5 and J usage is TRBJ2-7; 8 bases are shared with TRBD2. Losses at the gene ends were 0 bases for V and 6 bases for J; bases not matched to a gene: 7. There are 15 residues in the CDR3. Germline V lookup: CDR1 MNHEY, CDR2 SVGAGI. CDR3 residues: CASSYSTVAGGEQYF. CDR3 bases: TGTGCCAGCAGTTACTCGACGGTCGCGGGGGGCGAGCAGTACTTC.

This clone appeared once. The chain combines TRBV5-4 with TRBJ2-7; possibly TRBD1 for D (5 bases). Between the trimmed V and J ends, which lost 4 bases and 7 bases, there was a span of 12 bases. Germline CDR1 and CDR2: SGHNT and YYREEE (reference sequence). The CDR3 has 12 residues. CDR3 region: CASSLGRQEQYF. In DNA, the CDR3 is TGTGCCAGCAGCCTAGGTAGACAGGAGCAGTACTTC. The complete variable domain, with remaining parts taken from reference TRBV5-4 and TRBJ2-7, reads ETGVTQSPTHLIKTRGQQVTLRCSSQSGHNTVSWYQQALGQGPQFIFQYYREEENGRGNFPPRFSGLQFPNYSSELNVNALELDDSALYLCASSLGRQEQYFGPGTRLTVT.

V is TRBV15 and J is TRBJ1-1, with D possibly being TRBD1 (5 bases). V was clipped by 4 bases and J by 6 bases, with 6 bases between them. CDR3 length: 11 residues. Germline V lookup: CDR1 LNHNV, CDR2 YYDKDF (reference sequence). The CDR3 nucleotides read TGTGCCACCAGCAAGGGACCTGAAGCTTTCTTT. Translation gives CATSKGPEAFF. Using reference TRBV15 and TRBJ1-1 for the parts outside the CDR3, the full variable domain is DAMVIQNPRYQVTQFGKPVTLSCSQTLNHNVMYWYQQKSSQAPKLLFHYYDKDFNNEADTPDNFQSRRPNTSFCFLDIRSPGLGDTAMYLCATSKGPEAFFGQGTRLTVV.

V and J are TRBV29-1 and TRBJ1-1; D gene ambiguous. Germline V gene lookup returns CDR1 SQVTM and CDR2 ANQGSEA. There are 13 residues in the CDR3. Trimming shortened V by 6 bases and J by 2 bases, and 13 bases separated the two germline ends. DNA for the CDR3: TGCAGCGTGCGGACTTCTACAAACACTGAAGCTTTCTTT. It specifies CSVRTSTNTEAFF.

The rearrangement joins TRBV2 to TRBJ2-2; perhaps TRBD1 as D (5 bases). V lost 3 bases to trimming and J lost 2 bases, with 10 bases between them. This CDR3 comprises 15 residues. Germline V gene lookup returns CDR1 SNHLY and CDR2 FYNNEI. Here the CDR3 reads CASSESRANTGELFF. The DNA for the CDR3 is TGTGCCAGCAGTGAGTCCAGGGCAAACACCGGGGAGCTGTTTTTT.

The V and J genes are TRBV10-3 and TRBJ2-5, with 7 nucleotides matching TRBD2. The CDR3 runs to 16 residues. Germline V CDR1 and CDR2: ENHRY, SYGVKD. V shed 3 bases and J 1 base; nucleotides not matched to a gene: 8. DNA of the CDR3: TGTGCCATCAGTGAACCGGCTAGCGGTACCCAAGAGACCCAGTACTTC. This translates into CAISEPASGTQETQYF.

The chain recombines TRBV5-6 with TRBJ1-5, with a tentative D call TRBD1 (5 bases). Germline CDR1 and CDR2: SGHDT and YYEEEE. The germline V and J ends were trimmed by 3 bases and 2 bases, with 18 bases remaining between them. This CDR3 comprises 17 residues. CDR3 in DNA: TGTGCCAGCAGCTGGCGGGGGGGGACGGCGGGCAATCAGCCCCAGCATTTT. Protein product: CASSWRGGTAGNQPQHF.

The rearrangement uses TRBV7-6 and TRBJ2-3, with D unclear. The V gene lost 8 bases and the J gene lost 6 bases, with 15 bases spanning the gap. This CDR3 contains 13 residues. Germline-derived CDR1 and CDR2 are SGHVS and FNYEAQ. The CDR3 sequence: CASGPRSRDTQYF. The CDR3 nucleotides are TGTGCCAGCGGGCCTCGGTCGCGGGATACGCAGTATTTT.

The J gene is TRBJ2-6, the V gene TRBV10-3; 10 bases agree with TRBD2. Trimming removed 7 bases from V and 0 bases from J; junction bases left unmatched: 12. The CDR3 totals 19 residues. The germline V gene encodes CDR1 ENHRY and CDR2 SYGVKD. CDR3 in DNA: TGTGCCATCAATTCTGGACTAGCGGCCGGAAGCTCTGGGGCCAACGTCCTGACTTTC. This translates into CAINSGLAAGSSGANVLTF.

V gene TRBV27 combines with J gene TRBJ1-5; D is uncertain. V was trimmed by 3 bases and J by 4 bases, leaving 7 bases between them. The CDR3 totals 13 residues. Germline CDR1 MNHEY, CDR2 SMNVEV (reference sequence). Written as DNA, the CDR3 is TGTGCCAGCAGTTTTGATAGGAATCAGCCCCAGCATTTT. Amino acids: CASSFDRNQPQHF.

The V and J genes are TRBV9 and TRBJ2-4; D tentatively reads TRBD1 or TRBD2 (5 bases each). Per the germline V gene, CDR1 is SGDLS and CDR2 is YYNGEE. Between the trimmed V and J ends, which lost 4 bases and 8 bases, there was a span of 19 bases. The CDR3 is made up of 15 amino acids. As DNA, the CDR3 is TGTGCCAGCAGCTCCACGGGACGAGAAGGGGACATTCAGTACTTC. This sequence encodes CASSSTGREGDIQYF.

V and J are TRBV28 and TRBJ2-3; D might be TRBD1 or TRBD2, each matching 5 bases. This CDR3 comprises 14 residues. Trimming cost V 2 bases and J 8 bases, with 14 bases left between them. Germline V lookup: CDR1 MDHEN, CDR2 SYDVKM. The CDR3 loop reads CASSLRSGQGTQYF. The DNA for the CDR3 is TGTGCCAGCAGTTTACGTTCGGGGCAGGGTACGCAGTATTTT.

V is TRBV5-5 and J is TRBJ2-5, with 11 positions matching TRBD1. The ends lost 1 base at V and 5 bases at J; junction bases unmatched: 4. This CDR3 has 15 amino acids. CDR1 is SGHKS, CDR2 YYEKEE, per germline (reference sequence). This CDR3 reads CASSLMGQGVETQYF. For the CDR3, the DNA is TGTGCCAGCAGCTTGATGGGACAGGGGGTTGAGACCCAGTACTTC.

The gene calls are TRBV1 and TRBJ2-1; the DNA was not compared with TRBD2, the D call given in the table. TRBV1 is given as a pseudogene. This CDR3 is built from 14 residues. CDR3 nucleotide sequence: TGCACCAGCAGCCAGGAGGGCGACGAAGATGAGCAGTTCTTC. This translates into CTSSQEGDEDEQFF.

V and J are TRBV7-2 and TRBJ2-1, with D unresolved. V dropped 3 bases and J dropped 7 bases, with 13 bases sitting between them. Germline CDR1 reads SGHTA; CDR2 reads FQGNSA. The CDR3 contains 14 residues. The CDR3 region is CASSFIAGGNEQFF. The CDR3 DNA is TGTGCCAGCAGCTTTATAGCTGGTGGAAATGAGCAGTTCTTC. Variable domain in full (rest from reference TRBV7-2 and TRBJ2-1): GAGVSQSPSNKVTEKGKDVELRCDPISGHTALYWYRQSLGQGLEFLIYFQGNSAPDKSGLPSDRFSAERTGGSVSTLTIQRTQQEDSAVYLCASSFIAGGNEQFFGPGTRLTVL.

In DNA form, the CDR3 reads TGTGCCAGCAGCTTACAGGGTCGAGTGAATTCACCCCTCCACTTT. This gives the protein CASSLQGRVNSPLHF. The chain has TRBV5-4 and TRBJ1-6; D perhaps matches TRBD1 (6 bases). CDR1 is SGHNT, CDR2 YYREEE, per germline (reference sequence). CDR3 length equals 15 residues. Trimming took 2 bases from V and 7 from J, leaving 13 bases between them. Complete variable domain (other parts from reference TRBV5-4 and TRBJ1-6): ETGVTQSPTHLIKTRGQQVTLRCSSQSGHNTVSWYQQALGQGPQFIFQYYREEENGRGNFPPRFSGLQFPNYSSELNVNALELDDSALYLCASSLQGRVNSPLHFGNGTRLTVT.

The chain links TRBV5-1 to TRBJ1-5; D unresolved. The V gene's germline CDR1 is SGHRS and CDR2 YFSETQ. V lost 0 bases and J lost 3, with 13 bases in between. The CDR3 is 16 amino acids. In nucleotides, the CDR3 is TGCGCCAGCAGCTTGGCCGACAAGAGAACCAATCAGCCCCAGCATTTT. It translates to CASSLADKRTNQPQHF.

The chain has TRBV20-1 and TRBJ2-7; D unclear. With 3 bases removed from V and 3 bases from J, the gap between germline ends came to 3 bases. This CDR3 region has 10 residues. In germline, CDR1 is DFQATT, CDR2 SNEGSKA (reference sequence). The DNA for the CDR3 is TGCAGTGCTAGCGGCTACGAGCAGTACTTC. Translating it yields CSASGYEQYF.

The chain employs TRBV27 and TRBJ1-5; no definite D call. Germline lookup yields CDR1 MNHEY and CDR2 SMNVEV (reference sequence). CDR3 length equals 12 residues. V was shortened by 5 bases and J by 6 bases, with 8 bases between the two germline ends. The CDR3 region is CASSGYSQPQHF. The CDR3 nucleotides read TGTGCCAGCAGTGGTTACAGTCAGCCCCAGCATTTT.

This chain connects TRBV28 to TRBJ1-6, with D unresolved. V was pared by 4 bases and J by 0 bases, with 13 bases between. The CDR3 contains 17 residues. Germline V gene data show CDR1 as MDHEN and CDR2 as SYDVKM. CDR3: CASSSRELSSYNSPLHF. CDR3 DNA: TGTGCCAGCAGTTCGCGGGAGCTGTCCTCCTATAATTCACCCCTCCACTTT.

V gene TRBV5-4 combines with J gene TRBJ2-5; D is undetermined. This CDR3 region has 14 residues. V dropped 1 base and J dropped 2 bases, with 9 bases sitting between them. Looked up from germline, CDR1 is SGHNT and CDR2 is YYREEE (reference sequence). CDR3 region: CASSLSQTQETQYF. In DNA form, the CDR3 reads TGTGCCAGCAGCTTGTCGCAGACGCAAGAGACCCAGTACTTC.